Presented here are 24 T cell receptor beta chains from one specimen sequenced in a study of cytomegalovirus exposure and HLA in healthy donors. Use of 60 Vbeta and 13 Jbeta primers characterized the PCR. Sequenced by immunoSEQ multiplex PCR; TCRdb stores in-frame clones only, minus some. The sample has about 210,000 clones, about nine tenths seen once; the top ten hold around 0.99%. Sequencing used PBMCs. The receptor source for this set is a boy between 2 and 15 years old in good health and CMV-seronegative.

CDR3 sequence: CSGVGGREQFF. The CDR3 DNA reads TGCAGTGGAGTCGGGGGACGTGAGCAGTTCTTC. The rearrangement links TRBV20-1 to TRBJ2-1, with D maybe TRBD2 (6 bases). Per germline, CDR1 DFQATT and CDR2 SNEGSKA (reference sequence). CDR3 length equals 11 residues. Trimming left V 7 bases short and J 9 bases short, with 13 bases between.

V gene TRBV5-1 combines with J gene TRBJ2-3; TRBD2 matches at 14 bases. Germline CDR1 reads SGHRS; CDR2 reads YFSETQ. Unmatched junction bases numbered 5, after V lost 2 bases and J lost 3 bases. The CDR3 is 17 amino acids. The CDR3 region has the DNA TGCGCCAGCAGCTTTAAGACTAGCGGGAGGGGTACAGATACGCAGTATTTT. Its protein is CASSFKTSGRGTDTQYF.

The chain employs TRBV19 and TRBJ1-5, with unresolved D. Per germline, CDR1 LNHDA and CDR2 SQIVND (reference sequence). V lost 0 bases and J 4 bases, leaving 22 bases between the germline ends. The CDR3 is 19 amino acids. The CDR3 DNA reads TGTGCCAGTAGTATAGATCCTTGGAGTAGTACCACGGCTAATCAGCCCCAGCATTTT. Its protein is CASSIDPWSSTTANQPQHF. Based on the CDR3 plus reference TRBV19 and TRBJ1-5, the full variable domain is DGGITQSPKYLFRKEGQNVTLSCEQNLNHDAMYWYRQDPGQGLRLIYYSQIVNDFQKGDIAEGYSVSREKKESFPLTVTSAQKNPTAFYLCASSIDPWSSTTANQPQHFGDGTRLSIL.

This rearrangement joins TRBV5-1 to TRBJ2-2; D may be TRBD1 (6 bases). V shed 7 bases and J shed 0 bases, with 7 bases lying between them. CDR3 length equals 13 residues. Germline CDR1 SGHRS, CDR2 YFSETQ. CDR3 nucleotides: TGCGCCAGCGGACAGACGAACACCGGGGAGCTGTTTTTT. Protein: CASGQTNTGELFF.

The chain joins TRBV27 to TRBJ2-5; TRBD2 matches 10 bases. Unmatched junction bases numbered 11, after V lost 8 bases and J lost 5 bases. This CDR3 region has 15 residues. The germline CDR1 and CDR2 sequences are MNHEY and SMNVEV (reference sequence). CDR3 nucleotides: TGTGCCAGCTTCCCCACTAGCGGGGAGTTGGAGACCCAGTACTTC. It codes for CASFPTSGELETQYF.

The chain is built from TRBV19 and TRBJ1-1; D call uncertain. There are 12 residues in the CDR3. The germline V and J ends were trimmed by 4 bases and 4 bases, with 7 bases remaining between them. Germline CDR1 is LNHDA and CDR2 is SQIVND (reference sequence). The CDR3 is CASSSGITEAFF. In nucleotides, the CDR3 is TGTGCCAGTAGTAGCGGGATCACTGAAGCTTTCTTT.

The CDR3 bases are TGCGCCAGCAGCCCAGCCGGGACAGGGTTTGAAAAACTGTTTTTT. Translating gives CASSPAGTGFEKLFF. The chain employs TRBV5-1 and TRBJ1-4; 9 bases are shared with TRBD1. Trimming removed 4 bases from V and 7 bases from J; junction bases left unmatched: 8. The CDR3 is made up of 15 amino acids. Germline V gene lookup returns CDR1 SGHRS and CDR2 YFSETQ.

The V call is TRBV7-6, the J call TRBJ2-7; possible D gene TRBD1, 6 bases. V was pared by 10 bases and J by 3 bases, with 19 bases between. The CDR3 runs 14 residues. CDR1 and CDR2 (germline): SGHVS, FNYEAQ. CDR3 loop: CATKGRPDSYEQYF. In nucleotides, the CDR3 is TGTGCCACCAAGGGAAGGCCGGACAGCTACGAGCAGTACTTC.

This chain uses TRBV5-1 with TRBJ1-1; possible D gene TRBD1, 5 bases. The V end was cut by 0 bases, the J end by 5 bases, with 14 bases between. The CDR3 is 15 amino acids. The germline CDR1 and CDR2 sequences are SGHRS and YFSETQ. The CDR3 region is CASSLAGGLGTEAFF. The CDR3 DNA reads as TGCGCCAGCAGCTTGGCCGGGGGACTTGGAACTGAAGCTTTCTTT. Full variable domain (missing parts from reference TRBV5-1 and TRBJ1-1): KAGVTQTPRYLIKTRGQQVTLSCSPISGHRSVSWYQQTPGQGLQFLFEYFSETQRNKGNFPGRFSGRQFSNSRSEMNVSTLELGDSALYLCASSLAGGLGTEAFFGQGTRLTVV.

The rearrangement links TRBV6-1 to TRBJ2-7; no definite D call. Trimming stripped 4 bases from V and 9 bases from J, with 13 bases between. Germline CDR1 MNHNS, CDR2 SASEGT. This CDR3 is built from 12 residues. The CDR3 DNA reads TGTGCCAGCAGTGTACGGTTCCTCGGGCAGTACTTC. It is translated as CASSVRFLGQYF.

V is TRBV7-2 and J is TRBJ2-2; no firm D call. Germline CDR1 is SGHTA and CDR2 is FQGNSA. This CDR3 is 13 amino acids long. The germline V and J ends were trimmed by 5 bases and 1 base, with 5 bases remaining between them. CDR3 sequence reads: CASSRRNTGELFF. The CDR3 bases are TGTGCCAGCAGCCGGAGGAACACCGGGGAGCTGTTTTTT.

The gene calls are TRBV5-1 and TRBJ2-2; possibly TRBD2 for D (6 bases). There are 14 residues in the CDR3. V lost 4 bases and J lost 3, with 10 bases in between. CDR1 and CDR2 from the germline V gene are SGHRS and YFSETQ. The CDR3 DNA follows: TGCGCCAGCAGCCCTAGCGATTACACCGGGGAGCTGTTTTTT. Protein product: CASSPSDYTGELFF. The variable domain in full, with the rest retrieved from reference TRBV5-1 and TRBJ2-2, is KAGVTQTPRYLIKTRGQQVTLSCSPISGHRSVSWYQQTPGQGLQFLFEYFSETQRNKGNFPGRFSGRQFSNSRSEMNVSTLELGDSALYLCASSPSDYTGELFFGEGSRLTVL.

The rearrangement joins TRBV28 to TRBJ2-5, with 12 bases that match TRBD2. Germline CDR1 is MDHEN and CDR2 is SYDVKM. Germline trimming cut 6 bases from V and 5 bases from J; bases unmatched to any gene: 10. This CDR3 spans 16 amino acids. In DNA, the CDR3 is TGTGCCAGCAGCAAATCTAGCGGGGGGGCGGGTGAGACCCAGTACTTC. Amino acid sequence: CASSKSSGGAGETQYF.

This chain uses TRBV9 with TRBJ2-5; the match to TRBD2 covers 13 bases. The CDR3 length is 17 residues. CDR1 is SGDLS and CDR2 is YYNGEE in the germline V gene. V was clipped by 7 bases and J by 5 bases; unmatched bases: 14. The CDR3 DNA sequence: TGTGCCAGCGGTACCGGGACTAGCGGGATTTTTGGGGAGACCCAGTACTTC. Translated, it gives CASGTGTSGIFGETQYF.

V gene TRBV4-1 combines with J gene TRBJ2-7, with 8 bases fitting TRBD1. This CDR3 is built from 14 residues. Germline CDR1 MGHRA, CDR2 YSYEKL. Trimming at V came to 4 bases and at J to 3 bases, leaving 5 bases not matched to a gene. CDR3 DNA: TGCGCCAGCAGCCCAGGACAGGGAATCTACGAGCAGTACTTC. It is translated as CASSPGQGIYEQYF.

The rearrangement links TRBV5-6 to TRBJ2-5; D is unclear. In germline, CDR1 is SGHDT, CDR2 YYEEEE. The CDR3 sequence is 14 residues long. With 2 bases removed from V and 4 bases from J, the gap between germline ends came to 12 bases. The chain's CDR3 is CASSFNSFAETQYF. In nucleotides, the CDR3 is TGTGCCAGCAGCTTCAATAGCTTCGCAGAGACCCAGTACTTC.

This chain joins TRBV9 and TRBJ2-5; possibly TRBD2 for D (6 bases). The germline V and J ends were trimmed by 3 bases and 1 base, with 16 bases remaining between them. The CDR3 totals 16 residues. CDR1 is SGDLS and CDR2 is YYNGEE in the germline V gene. CDR3 bases: TGTGCCAGCAGCGATCCGACGCGGGGCACCCAAGAGACCCAGTACTTC. Protein: CASSDPTRGTQETQYF. The whole variable domain, filled in from reference TRBV9 and TRBJ2-5, reads DSGVTQTPKHLITATGQRVTLRCSPRSGDLSVYWYQQSLDQGLQFLIQYYNGEERAKGNILERFSAQQFPDLHSELNLSSLELGDSALYFCASSDPTRGTQETQYFGPGTRLLVL.

The genes are TRBV27 and TRBJ1-1; 10 bases line up with TRBD1. V was pared by 3 bases and J by 8 bases, with 6 bases of the junction left unmatched. CDR3 length equals 14 residues. Germline V gene sequence: CDR1 MNHEY, CDR2 SMNVEV (reference sequence). In nucleotides, the CDR3 is TGTGCCAGCAGTTTCGGACAGGGGGGCGGGGAAGCTTTCTTT. Translated: CASSFGQGGGEAFF.

This sequence joins TRBV25-1 and TRBJ2-1; D is possibly TRBD2 (5 bases). The CDR3 spans 16 residues. The ends were cut back, 1 base at V and 8 bases at J, with 18 bases in the middle. Germline V gene lookup returns CDR1 MGHDK and CDR2 SYGVNS. CDR3 sequence (DNA): TGTGCCAGCAGTGAATCCCACGACTCGGGGTGGGATGAGCAGTTCTTC. Protein product: CASSESHDSGWDEQFF.

This chain connects TRBV9 to TRBJ2-6; TRBD2 is a possible D gene (5 bases). The V gene lost 4 bases and the J gene lost 0 bases, with 14 bases spanning the gap. Germline V gene data show CDR1 as SGDLS and CDR2 as YYNGEE. This CDR3 has 17 residues. CDR3 sequence reads: CASSPIPGYSGANVLTF. The CDR3 nucleotides are TGTGCCAGCAGCCCGATCCCGGGGTACTCTGGGGCCAACGTCCTGACTTTC.

This rearrangement joins TRBV6-1 to TRBJ2-3; maybe TRBD1 (5 bases). The CDR3 is 13 amino acids. The germline gives CDR1 MNHNS, CDR2 SASEGT. Trimming took 3 bases from V and 1 from J, leaving 5 bases between them. The CDR3: CASSEGRTDTQYF. The CDR3 nucleotides are TGTGCCAGCAGTGAGGGGCGCACAGATACGCAGTATTTT.

The rearrangement joins TRBV19 to TRBJ2-7; weak D call: TRBD2 (6 bases). The V and J ends lost 3 bases and 6 bases respectively, with 15 bases between them. The germline V gene encodes CDR1 LNHDA and CDR2 SQIVND (reference sequence). CDR3 length: 14 residues. CDR3 in amino acids: CASSMAGRNAEQYF. The CDR3 DNA follows: TGTGCCAGTAGTATGGCGGGACGCAATGCCGAGCAGTACTTC. Full variable domain (remainder filled in from reference TRBV19 and TRBJ2-7): DGGITQSPKYLFRKEGQNVTLSCEQNLNHDAMYWYRQDPGQGLRLIYYSQIVNDFQKGDIAEGYSVSREKKESFPLTVTSAQKNPTAFYLCASSMAGRNAEQYFGPGTRLTVT.

A single count supports this clone. The chain combines TRBV5-1 with TRBJ1-6, with D possibly being TRBD1 (6 bases). Germline V gene sequence: CDR1 SGHRS, CDR2 YFSETQ. The CDR3 runs 13 residues. The germline V and J ends were trimmed by 3 bases and 7 bases, with 8 bases remaining between them. The CDR3 spells CASSSTGNSPLHF. CDR3 in DNA: TGCGCCAGCAGCTCCACAGGGAATTCACCCCTCCACTTT.

The CDR3 region is CASSPAGGSGYTF. CDR3 nucleotides: TGTGCCAGCAGCCCGGCAGGGGGCAGTGGCTACACCTTC. V is TRBV6-5 and J is TRBJ1-2; 8 bases align to TRBD1. The CDR3 has 13 amino acids. J lost 7 bases, V lost 6 bases, and 7 bases had no gene match. In germline, CDR1 is MNHEY, CDR2 SVGAGI.